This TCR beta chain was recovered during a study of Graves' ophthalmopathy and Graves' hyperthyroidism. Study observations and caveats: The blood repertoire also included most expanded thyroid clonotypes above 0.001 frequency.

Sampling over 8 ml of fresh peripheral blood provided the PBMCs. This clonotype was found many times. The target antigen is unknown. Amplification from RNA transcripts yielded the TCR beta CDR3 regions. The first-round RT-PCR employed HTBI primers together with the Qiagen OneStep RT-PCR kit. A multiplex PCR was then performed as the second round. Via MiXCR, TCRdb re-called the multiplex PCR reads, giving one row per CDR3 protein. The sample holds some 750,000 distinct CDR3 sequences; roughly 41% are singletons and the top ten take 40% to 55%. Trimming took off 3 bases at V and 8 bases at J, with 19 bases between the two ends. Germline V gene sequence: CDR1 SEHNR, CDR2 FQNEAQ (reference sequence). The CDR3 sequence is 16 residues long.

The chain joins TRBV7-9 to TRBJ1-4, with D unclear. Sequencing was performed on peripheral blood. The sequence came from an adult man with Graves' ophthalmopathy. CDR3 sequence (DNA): TGTGCCAGCAGCTTCGCAGGTTGGGGTTTTAAGGAAAAACTGTTTTTT. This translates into CASSFAGWGFKEKLFF.